Following are 6 T cell receptor beta chains from one sample sequenced in a study of T-cell memory formation after mild COVID-19 (dated by TCRdb to the early 2020s). Libraries were made using 5' RACE. The instrument was an Illumina NovaSeq 6000. The raw public data were reprocessed by TCRdb itself: fastp quality trimming at Q25, MiXCR clonotype calling, in-frame beta chains only. CDR3 protein sequences are deduplicated, and each keeps its most common genes and DNA. The sample yields 250,000 to 400,000 distinct CDR3 sequences; roughly an eighth were counted once. The ten most abundant clones make up around 20% of the sample. The sample was PBMCs or a T cell subset sorted from them (not recorded which). Every receptor here comes from a man between 18 and 29 years old who had mild COVID-19 (a few samples of this study predate the infection). The sample titles of this study are shuffled in the database, so cell type and time point are left out; the donor was told from shared clones.

This chain connects TRBV6-5 to TRBJ1-2, with a weak D call TRBD1 (5 bases). The CDR3 covers 16 residues. Deletions cut 7 bases from V and 3 bases from J, with 21 bases between. Germline V lookup: CDR1 MNHEY, CDR2 SVGAGI. CDR3 nucleotide sequence: TGTGCCAGCACCCCAACGGTTGGGCTAGGGGACTATGGCTACACCTTC. Its protein is CASTPTVGLGDYGYTF.

The chain employs TRBV21-1 and TRBJ2-7; the table's D call of TRBD1 was not tested on the DNA. TRBV21-1 is reported as a pseudogene. The CDR3 consists of 13 residues. CDR3 coding DNA: TGTGCCAGCTCCAGACCGGGGGCCTACGAGCAGTACGTC. Protein product: CASSRPGAYEQYV.

This clonotype was observed many times. This rearrangement joins TRBV5-1 to TRBJ2-3; possible D gene TRBD2, 6 bases. The V gene lost 7 bases and the J gene lost 3 bases, with 9 bases spanning the gap. CDR1 and CDR2 from the germline V gene are SGHRS and YFSETQ. The CDR3 loop spans 12 amino acids. The DNA for the CDR3 is TGCGCCAGCCACGCGGGAACAGATACGCAGTATTTT. Its protein product is CASHAGTDTQYF.

This clonotype was observed a handful of times. The rearrangement joins TRBV7-2 to TRBJ2-4; 7 bases are shared with TRBD2. The CDR3 is 16 residues long. From germline, CDR1 is SGHTA and CDR2 FQGNSA. J gave up 0 bases and V 5 bases, and 7 bases lay outside the gene matches. The CDR3 DNA reads as TGTGCCAGCAGCCCTAGCGGCGTACTAGCCAAAAACATTCAGTACTTC. Protein: CASSPSGVLAKNIQYF.

There are a few counts of this clonotype. The gene calls are TRBV11-2 and TRBJ2-1, with 7 positions matching TRBD1. Germline-derived CDR1 and CDR2 are SGHAT and FQNNGV. V gave up 5 bases and J gave up 2 bases; unmatched junction bases: 9. The CDR3 totals 16 residues. The CDR3 spells CASSLLQGSTYNEQFF. Written as DNA, the CDR3 is TGTGCCAGCAGCCTGCTACAGGGGAGCACCTACAATGAGCAGTTCTTC.

A single count supports this clonotype. A clone one base away is much larger, so this may be a read error. The chain has TRBV15 and TRBJ2-3; D call uncertain. The CDR3 consists of 14 residues. Germline V lookup: CDR1 LNHNV, CDR2 YYDKDF (reference sequence). This chain's CDR3 is CDTSSLKGTDTQYF. Written as DNA, the CDR3 is TGTGACACCAGCAGCCTTAAGGGAACAGATACGCAGTATTTT. Supplemented by reference TRBV15 and TRBJ2-3, the full variable domain reads DAMVIQNPRYQVTQFGKPVTLSCSQTLNHNVMYWYQQKSSQAPKLLFHYYDKDFNNEADTPDNFQSRRPNTSFCFLDIRSPGLGDTAMYLCDTSSLKGTDTQYFGPGTRLTVL.